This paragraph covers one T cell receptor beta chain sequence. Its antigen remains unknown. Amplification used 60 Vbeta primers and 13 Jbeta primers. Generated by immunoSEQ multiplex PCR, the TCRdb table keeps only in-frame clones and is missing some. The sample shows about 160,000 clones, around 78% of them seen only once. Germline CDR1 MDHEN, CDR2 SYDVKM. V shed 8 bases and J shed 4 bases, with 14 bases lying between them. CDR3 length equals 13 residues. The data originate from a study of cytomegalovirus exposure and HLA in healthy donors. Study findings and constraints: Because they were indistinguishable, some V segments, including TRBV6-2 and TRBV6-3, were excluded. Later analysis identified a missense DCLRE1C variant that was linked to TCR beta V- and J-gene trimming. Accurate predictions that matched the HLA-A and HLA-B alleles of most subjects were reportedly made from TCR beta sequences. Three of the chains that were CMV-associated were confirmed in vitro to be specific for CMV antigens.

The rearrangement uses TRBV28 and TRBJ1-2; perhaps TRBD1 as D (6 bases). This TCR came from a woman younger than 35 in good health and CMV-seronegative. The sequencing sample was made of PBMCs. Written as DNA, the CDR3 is TGTGCCAGCGGGGACACGGACCGCTATGGCTACACCTTC. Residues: CASGDTDRYGYTF.